This entry lists 17 T cell receptor beta chains sequenced from one sample in a study of cytomegalovirus exposure and HLA in healthy donors. Use of 60 Vbeta and 13 Jbeta primers characterized the PCR. Produced via immunoSEQ multiplex PCR; TCRdb's table is partial and in-frame only. The sample includes 150,000 to 200,000 clones, around three quarters of them seen just once. Sequences were obtained from PBMCs. These receptors were taken from a woman aged 50 to 65 in good health and CMV-seronegative.

The chain uses TRBV6-6 and TRBJ2-3, with 8 bases that match TRBD2. Germline assignment: CDR1 MNHNY and CDR2 SVGAGI (reference sequence). V was clipped by 0 bases and J by 6 bases; unmatched bases: 8. The CDR3 runs 16 residues. Here the CDR3 reads CASSYSNQRGFDTQYF. The CDR3 DNA is TGTGCCAGCAGTTACTCGAACCAGCGGGGGTTTGATACGCAGTATTTT.

The chain joins TRBV18 to TRBJ2-5, with TRBD2 identical over 9 bases. Germline V gene lookup returns CDR1 KGHSH and CDR2 LQKENI. CDR3 length equals 13 residues. The V segment lost 2 bases and the J segment 5 bases; nucleotides outside the gene matches: 0. CDR3 residues: CASSPGLAETQYF. CDR3 nucleotides: TGTGCCAGCTCACCAGGACTAGCGGAGACCCAGTACTTC.

This chain uses TRBV4-2 with TRBJ2-1; 10 nucleotides match TRBD2. Per the germline V gene, CDR1 is LGHNA and CDR2 is YNFKEQ. The trim removed 0 bases at V and 6 bases at J, leaving 8 bases unmatched. The CDR3 has 17 amino acids. The CDR3 DNA reads as TGTGCCAGCAGCCAAGATTGGTCCAGCGGGGGGGTCAATGAGCAGTTCTTC. This sequence encodes CASSQDWSSGGVNEQFF.

This clone was recorded a few times. V and J are TRBV6-6 and TRBJ2-3; the D gene is possibly TRBD1 (7 bases). In germline, CDR1 is MNHNY, CDR2 SVGAGI (reference sequence). Trimming pared 10 bases from V and 6 bases from J, leaving 20 bases between. The length of the CDR3 is 14 residues. CDR3: CATAQGGPSDTQYF. CDR3 bases: TGTGCCACAGCCCAGGGGGGACCTTCGGATACGCAGTATTTT.

V usage is TRBV28 and J usage is TRBJ1-4, with D perhaps matching TRBD1 (6 bases). V lost 5 bases and J 0 bases, leaving 13 bases between the germline ends. From germline, CDR1 is MDHEN and CDR2 SYDVKM. The CDR3 sequence is 16 residues long. CDR3 DNA: TGTGCCAGCAGTCCCGGACAGCGAGCAACTAATGAAAAACTGTTTTTT. As protein: CASSPGQRATNEKLFF.

The rearrangement uses TRBV28 and TRBJ2-2; 11 bases line up with TRBD2. The trim removed 3 bases at V and 5 bases at J, leaving 2 bases unmatched. This CDR3 spans 15 amino acids. Germline assignment: CDR1 MDHEN and CDR2 SYDVKM. The CDR3 DNA follows: TGTGCCAGCAGTTTTAGCGGGGGGGGAACCGGGGAGCTGTTTTTT. It translates to CASSFSGGGTGELFF.

CDR3 nucleotide sequence: TGCGCCAGCAGCCAAGAGGGCGTGAACAATGAGCAGTTCTTC. It specifies CASSQEGVNNEQFF. The genes are TRBV4-3 and TRBJ2-1; D ambiguous. V was trimmed by 0 bases and J by 5 bases, leaving 8 bases between them. CDR1 is LGHNA, CDR2 YSLEER, per germline. The CDR3 spans 14 residues.

The CDR3 DNA is TGTGCCAGCAGCTTGCAGCGGCTCATCACAGATACGCAGTATTTT. Translated: CASSLQRLITDTQYF. The V call is TRBV5-6, the J call TRBJ2-3; possibly TRBD2 for D (5 bases). The germline V gene has CDR1 SGHDT and CDR2 YYEEEE. With 1 base removed from V and 2 bases from J, the gap between germline ends came to 11 bases. The CDR3 spans 15 residues.

This clone has just one count. One junction end does not reproduce the germline sequence, and a read error may be involved. This sample also contains other DNA sequences that code for the same CDR3. The chain is built from TRBV7-6 and TRBJ1-1, with unresolved D. Germline CDR1 is SGHVS and CDR2 is FNYEAQ. This CDR3 spans 18 amino acids. For the CDR3, the DNA is TGCGCCAGCAGCTTAGAGGTGGGGAGGGCGAAAAAGAACACTGAAGCTTTCTTT. It translates to CASSLEVGRAKKNTEAFF.

V usage is TRBV28 and J usage is TRBJ2-6; weak D call: TRBD2 (5 bases). Trimming removed 2 bases from V and 0 bases from J, with 8 bases in between. The germline V gene has CDR1 MDHEN and CDR2 SYDVKM. The CDR3 sequence is 16 residues long. The CDR3 DNA reads TGTGCCAGCAGTTTAGGAGGCCTCTCTGGGGCCAACGTCCTGACTTTC. Its translation is CASSLGGLSGANVLTF.

The chain joins TRBV7-9 to TRBJ2-1, with 8 positions matching TRBD2. This CDR3 region has 14 residues. V shed 8 bases, J shed 7 bases, and the junction held 10 bases outside the gene matches. The V gene's germline CDR1 is SEHNR and CDR2 FQNEAQ (reference sequence). The CDR3 DNA follows: TGTGCCAGCGCATTAGCGGGACCGGGAAATGAGCAGTTCTTC. Encoded protein: CASALAGPGNEQFF.

J is TRBJ2-2 and V is TRBV5-4, with 9 nucleotides matching TRBD2. CDR1 and CDR2 from the germline V gene are SGHNT and YYREEE (reference sequence). Trimming removed 6 bases from V and 5 bases from J; junction bases left unmatched: 8. The CDR3 is 15 residues long. The CDR3 nucleotides read TGTGCCAGCACCTCAGCGGGGGGCAAAACCGGGGAGCTGTTTTTT. This sequence encodes CASTSAGGKTGELFF.

This rearrangement joins TRBV7-9 to TRBJ2-5; TRBD2 is a possible D gene (6 bases). CDR3 length: 16 residues. With 3 bases removed from V and 1 base from J, the gap between germline ends came to 15 bases. CDR1 and CDR2 from the germline V gene are SEHNR and FQNEAQ (reference sequence). The CDR3 nucleotides read TGTGCCAGCAGCTTGGGACTTAACTCCCCCCAAGAGACCCAGTACTTC. Residues: CASSLGLNSPQETQYF.

V gene TRBV19 combines with J gene TRBJ2-3; possibly TRBD2 for D (7 bases). The CDR3 is made up of 14 amino acids. Germline CDR1 and CDR2: LNHDA and SQIVND (reference sequence). V was trimmed by 7 bases and J by 3 bases, leaving 14 bases between them. CDR3 DNA: TGTGCCAGTACCGCCGGGGGGCCGACAGATACGCAGTATTTT. Translated, it gives CASTAGGPTDTQYF.

This clone was seen just once. The chain has TRBV5-4 and TRBJ2-2; 10 bases agree with TRBD2. This CDR3 region has 16 residues. Germline V gene data show CDR1 as SGHNT and CDR2 as YYREEE (reference sequence). J was trimmed by 4 bases and V by 6 bases; bases with no gene match: 9. CDR3 in DNA: TGTGCCAGCAAATCCACGTCTAGCGGGAGCACCGGGGAGCTGTTTTTT. Residues: CASKSTSSGSTGELFF.

V is TRBV4-2 and J is TRBJ1-6; a weak D match, TRBD1 (5 bases). V lost 0 bases and J lost 10, with 16 bases in between. The CDR3 sequence is 16 residues long. Germline V gives CDR1 LGHNA, CDR2 YNFKEQ. CDR3 in amino acids: CASSQDRAGRGSPLHF. The CDR3, as DNA: TGTGCCAGCAGCCAAGATCGGGCAGGAAGGGGATCACCCCTCCACTTT.

This chain uses TRBV6-1 with TRBJ1-6; D gene uncertain. Germline CDR1 reads MNHNS; CDR2 reads SASEGT. V was clipped by 3 bases and J by 7 bases, with 16 bases between them. The CDR3 extends over 16 amino acids. CDR3 nucleotide sequence: TGTGCCAGCAGTGAGGAGGGAGGAGCTATAAATTCACCCCTCCACTTT. It specifies CASSEEGGAINSPLHF.